Below, 27 T cell receptor beta chains from the same sample are listed, as sequenced in a study of T-cell reconstitution after alpha-beta-depleted transplantation in children. Unique molecular identifiers were built into the TCRbeta library. TCRdb re-analysed the PCR reads in MiXCR, keeping a single row per CDR3 protein. The sample includes about a million distinct CDR3 sequences, around 30% of them seen just once. The source material was PBMCs, mostly from graft donor cells, sampled 360 days after TCRalphabeta/CD19-depleted stem cell transplant. The origin of the receptors is a boy under three years old who had a stem cell transplant for SCID, so the T cells may come from the graft donor.

This clonotype was observed a few times. This chain joins TRBV20-1 and TRBJ2-3, with D perhaps matching TRBD2 (6 bases). The CDR3 covers 16 residues. Germline loops: CDR1 DFQATT, CDR2 SNEGSKA (reference sequence). Trimming removed 7 bases at V and 2 bases at J, with 22 bases between. CDR3 nucleotide sequence: TGCAGTGTCATGAGGCCCGGGAGCCCCATCACAGATACGCAGTATTTT. This translates into CSVMRPGSPITDTQYF.

CDR3 residues: CSVKSYGLETQYF. In DNA, the CDR3 is TGCAGTGTCAAGTCGTACGGGCTGGAGACCCAGTACTTC. The rearrangement uses TRBV20-1 and TRBJ2-5; no firm D call. The CDR3 has 13 residues. Trimming cost V 7 bases and J 5 bases, with 17 bases left between them. Germline V gene data show CDR1 as DFQATT and CDR2 as SNEGSKA (reference sequence).

This clonotype was observed at least ten times. V is TRBV20-1 and J is TRBJ2-7; D not resolved. The length of the CDR3 is 11 residues. V was trimmed by 4 bases and J by 2 bases, leaving 6 bases between them. CDR1 is DFQATT, CDR2 SNEGSKA, per germline (reference sequence). As DNA, the CDR3 is TGCAGTGCTACGGTTCCCTACGAGCAGTACTTC. Translated, it gives CSATVPYEQYF.

This clonotype was seen once. J is TRBJ2-2 and V is TRBV4-3; a possible D gene is TRBD2 (7 bases). This CDR3 has 19 amino acids. Germline lookup yields CDR1 LGHNA and CDR2 YSLEER. V lost 0 bases and J lost 4, with 21 bases in between. DNA of the CDR3: TGCGCCAGCAGCCAAGATCACGCCTATAGGGGGAGGGGCACCGGGGAGCTGTTTTTT. This encodes CASSQDHAYRGRGTGELFF.

The V gene is TRBV5-5, the J gene TRBJ2-5, with TRBD1 matching over 9 bases. The CDR3 contains 16 residues. V gave up 2 bases and J gave up 5 bases; unmatched junction bases: 10. Germline V gene data show CDR1 as SGHKS and CDR2 as YYEKEE (reference sequence). As DNA, the CDR3 is TGTGCCAGCAGCTTAGGGCCGAGGACAGGGGTTGAGACCCAGTACTTC. As protein: CASSLGPRTGVETQYF.

This clonotype was detected many times. This rearrangement joins TRBV4-2 to TRBJ2-6, with D possibly TRBD2 on 6 matching bases. Germline loops: CDR1 LGHNA, CDR2 YNFKEQ. This CDR3 region has 16 residues. Deletions cut 0 bases from V and 0 bases from J, with 6 bases between. The CDR3 protein is CASSQEGGSGANVLTF. The CDR3 DNA sequence: TGTGCCAGCAGCCAAGAGGGGGGCTCTGGGGCCAACGTCCTGACTTTC.

This clonotype was seen ten or more times. At one end the junction does not follow the germline gene, possibly because of a read error. The genes are TRBV5-1 and TRBJ2-1; 8 bases are a match to TRBD2. Germline assignment: CDR1 SGHRS and CDR2 YFSETQ. CDR3 length: 14 residues. The CDR3 nucleotides are TGTGCCAGCAGCCCCGGGGGGGCCTACAATGAGCAGTTCTTC. Residues: CASSPGGAYNEQFF.

This chain connects TRBV20-1 to TRBJ2-3; 10 nucleotides line up with TRBD1. The CDR3 totals 16 residues. With V trimmed by 4 bases and J by 3 bases, 10 bases remained unmatched. Germline CDR1 is DFQATT and CDR2 is SNEGSKA (reference sequence). The CDR3 DNA follows: TGCAGTGCTATCACAACCGGGACAGGGGCGACAGATACGCAGTATTTT. The encoded protein is CSAITTGTGATDTQYF.

J is TRBJ1-2 and V is TRBV7-8; 9 bases match TRBD1. CDR3 length: 16 amino acids. Trimming took 5 bases from V and 10 from J; bases not matched to a gene: 17. In germline, CDR1 is SGHVS, CDR2 FQNEAQ. The CDR3 region is CASSTYQRGQGAFYTF. In DNA form, the CDR3 reads TGTGCCAGCAGCACCTACCAAAGGGGACAGGGAGCCTTCTACACCTTC.

The chain carries TRBV12-3 or TRBV12-4 and TRBJ2-5, with D hard to call. The V end was cut by 3 bases, the J end by 5 bases, with 10 bases between. The CDR3 totals 13 residues. The CDR3 bases are TGTGCCAGCAGTTTCGGTATAGGGGAGACCCAGTACTTC. Its protein is CASSFGIGETQYF.

This clonotype was seen more than once but under ten times. The genes are TRBV10-3 and TRBJ2-3, with 7 bases fitting TRBD2. This CDR3 contains 15 residues. Germline V gene lookup returns CDR1 ENHRY and CDR2 SYGVKD. Losses at the gene ends were 6 bases for V and 3 bases for J; bases not matched to a gene: 9. For the CDR3, the DNA is TGTGCCATCAGCCCCCTAGCGGTTAATACAGATACGCAGTATTTT. This translates into CAISPLAVNTDTQYF.

This chain joins TRBV10-3 and TRBJ2-5; D not certain. Germline assignment: CDR1 ENHRY and CDR2 SYGVKD. Trimming cost V 2 bases and J 5 bases, with 12 bases left between them. CDR3 length: 14 amino acids. The CDR3 is CAISEISESETQYF. The CDR3 nucleotides read TGTGCCATCAGTGAGATCAGTGAGTCGGAGACCCAGTACTTC.

The chain carries TRBV5-1 and TRBJ1-1; D perhaps matches TRBD1 (5 bases). CDR1 is SGHRS and CDR2 is YFSETQ in the germline V gene. The V end lost 3 bases, the J end lost 3 bases, and 12 bases lay between the germline ends. The CDR3 contains 14 residues. The CDR3, as DNA: TGCGCCAGCAGCTCCCTTGAGGGGCACACTGAAGCTTTCTTT. Protein product: CASSSLEGHTEAFF.

The table lists this clonotype with a few counts. The chain combines TRBV12-3 or TRBV12-4 with TRBJ2-1; D is unclear. The CDR3 is 14 residues long. Trimming removed 3 bases at V and 0 bases at J, with 6 bases between. CDR3 nucleotides: TGTGCCAGCAGTTTGAGGTTCTCCTACAATGAGCAGTTCTTC. Translating it yields CASSLRFSYNEQFF.

The V gene is TRBV5-1, the J gene TRBJ1-4; no clear D. There are 16 residues in the CDR3. Deletions cut 5 bases from V and 8 bases from J, with 22 bases between. CDR1 SGHRS and CDR2 YFSETQ come from the germline V gene. The CDR3 region is CASSLIPGPTGEKLFF. The CDR3 nucleotides read TGCGCCAGCAGTCTGATCCCCGGCCCTACGGGAGAAAAACTGTTTTTT.

There are a few counts of this clonotype. The chain employs TRBV5-1 and TRBJ2-7; 7 positions match TRBD1. The trim removed 9 bases at V and 7 bases at J, leaving 22 bases unmatched. Germline assignment: CDR1 SGHRS and CDR2 YFSETQ. This CDR3 is built from 16 residues. CDR3 amino acids: CANPVRTQGIQGEQYF. The CDR3 DNA reads as TGCGCCAACCCCGTGAGGACCCAGGGGATACAGGGGGAGCAGTACTTC.

The table lists this clonotype with many counts. This chain links TRBV2 with TRBJ2-3; D tentatively fits TRBD1 or TRBD2 (6 bases each). CDR3 length: 14 residues. Germline CDR1 and CDR2: SNHLY and FYNNEI. Deletions cut 3 bases from V and 3 bases from J, with 10 bases between. Written as DNA, the CDR3 is TGTGCCAGCAGTGACGGAGGGGGTACAGATACGCAGTATTTT. Its protein product is CASSDGGGTDTQYF.

V and J are TRBV12-3 or TRBV12-4 and TRBJ2-1; 9 bases line up with TRBD1. Trimming at V came to 8 bases and at J to 7 bases, leaving 12 bases not matched to a gene. The CDR3 is made up of 15 amino acids. The CDR3 coding sequence is TGTGCCAGCGGCCCCGGGACAGGGCCTCTGAATGAGCAGTTCTTC. This translates into CASGPGTGPLNEQFF.

In its sample, this clonotype was seen a few times. The chain couples TRBV3-1 to TRBJ2-7; possibly TRBD1 for D (6 bases). Germline loops: CDR1 LGHDT, CDR2 YNNKEL (reference sequence). The CDR3 is 14 amino acids. V was shortened by 5 bases and J by 3 bases, with 14 bases between the two germline ends. CDR3 bases: TGTGCCAGCAGCGCCAGGGGAAGAGGCTACGAGCAGTACTTC. Amino acids: CASSARGRGYEQYF.

This rearrangement joins TRBV10-3 to TRBJ2-5, with D perhaps assigned TRBD1 or TRBD2 (5 bases each). Germline CDR1 ENHRY, CDR2 SYGVKD. The CDR3 sequence is 15 residues long. V lost 4 bases and J lost 1, with 13 bases in between. The chain's CDR3 is CAISGTGTVQETQYF. CDR3 nucleotide sequence: TGTGCCATCAGTGGAACCGGGACGGTCCAAGAGACCCAGTACTTC.

In its sample, this clonotype was seen many times. The rearrangement joins TRBV12-3 or TRBV12-4 to TRBJ2-1; 8 bases fit TRBD2. This CDR3 region has 14 residues. With 0 bases clipped from V and 7 bases from J, the junction kept 2 bases outside the gene matches. The CDR3 sequence is CASSLALAGNEQFF. The CDR3 nucleotides are TGTGCCAGCAGTTTAGCGTTAGCGGGGAATGAGCAGTTCTTC.

This clonotype turned up a few times. This chain links TRBV4-3 with TRBJ1-1; D call uncertain. The CDR3 extends over 18 amino acids. In germline, CDR1 is LGHNA, CDR2 YSLEER. V was shortened by 0 bases and J by 10 bases, with 27 bases between the two germline ends. The CDR3 coding sequence is TGCGCCAGCAGCCAAGAGTTCTTAGTTGGGCAGACTATTGGGCGAGCTTTCTTT. The encoded protein is CASSQEFLVGQTIGRAFF.

This clonotype was observed a few times. This sequence joins TRBV4-1 and TRBJ2-1; 8 bases line up with TRBD2. The CDR3 totals 19 residues. V shed 2 bases and J 5 bases; nucleotides not matched to a gene: 17. The germline V gene has CDR1 MGHRA and CDR2 YSYEKL. CDR3 sequence (DNA): TGCGCCAGCAGCCAAAGGGGAATTCGGGCGGGGGGCTTCCACAATGAGCAGTTCTTC. Its translation: CASSQRGIRAGGFHNEQFF.

This clonotype was seen a single time. CDR3: CASSSQRWAAYEQYF. CDR3 coding DNA: TGCGCCAGCAGCTCCCAGAGGTGGGCCGCTTACGAGCAGTACTTC. The rearrangement joins TRBV5-1 to TRBJ2-7; D not resolved. Trimming took 3 bases from V and 4 from J, leaving 17 bases between them. The length of the CDR3 is 15 residues. Per the germline V gene, CDR1 is SGHRS and CDR2 is YFSETQ.

The rearrangement uses TRBV18 and TRBJ1-3, with D possibly matching TRBD1 (6 bases). V was cut by 3 bases and J by 4 bases, with 10 bases left in between. Germline CDR1 reads KGHSH; CDR2 reads LQKENI. This CDR3 is 14 amino acids long. The CDR3 region has the DNA TGTGCCAGCTCACCTCGGACAGTCGGAAACACCATATATTTT. The encoded protein is CASSPRTVGNTIYF.

The genes are TRBV5-1 and TRBJ2-6; no reliable D call. This CDR3 region has 14 residues. The germline gives CDR1 SGHRS, CDR2 YFSETQ. Trimming removed 4 bases at V and 4 bases at J, with 9 bases between. In DNA form, the CDR3 reads TGCGCCAGCAGCCCAATGCGAGGGGCCAACGTCCTGACTTTC. Amino acid sequence: CASSPMRGANVLTF.

The chain joins TRBV2 to TRBJ1-5, with 8 bases lining up with TRBD1. V trimming: 1 base; J trimming: 0 bases; junction bases outside the gene matches: 5. This CDR3 has 17 amino acids. Germline-derived CDR1 and CDR2 are SNHLY and FYNNEI. CDR3 sequence: CASSEGWGQDSNQPQHF. The CDR3 coding sequence is TGTGCCAGCAGTGAAGGTTGGGGACAGGATAGCAATCAGCCCCAGCATTTT.